Listed below are T cell receptor beta chains from one sample, sequenced in a study of blood T cells in healthy people across ages. TCRdb reprocessed the 5' RACE reads with MiXCR, giving one entry per CDR3 protein. The sample holds about 1.8 million distinct CDR3 sequences, around 50% seen once. Sequenced input: blood. The origin of the receptors is a woman aged 40 to 49 in good health. Each CDR3 is given with its conserved first and last residue. The D gene is left open where the match is weak. For some rows the clone size is stated as once, few or many, or as a class when expanded; others skip it.

j_call v_call d_call clone_size cdr3_aa cdr3_nt
TRBJ2-3 TRBV7-2 TRBD2 few CASGSSLAGKPSTDTQYF TGTGCCAGCGGCTCCTCGTTAGCGGGGAAGCCTAGCACAGATACGCAGTATTTT
TRBJ2-3 TRBV4-2 TRBD2 - CASSQESSGGYTGTQYF TGTGCCAGCAGCCAAGAATCTAGCGGGGGATACACAGGTACGCAGTATTTT
TRBJ1-2 TRBV7-2 - - CASSLAMGGRGGGYTF TGTGCCAGCAGCTTAGCAATGGGAGGGAGGGGTGGTGGCTACACCTTC
TRBJ2-5 TRBV27 - few CASSPSRLGRETQYF TGTGCCAGCAGTCCGAGTCGACTAGGCAGGGAGACCCAGTACTTC
TRBJ1-2 TRBV9 TRBD1 - CASSATGLGYTF TGTGCCAGCAGCGCGACAGGGTTGGGCTACACCTTC
TRBJ2-7 TRBV2 TRBD1 few CASSGGQGTAYEQYF TGTGCCAGCAGTGGGGGACAGGGGACCGCCTACGAGCAGTACTTC
TRBJ2-5 TRBV5-6 TRBD1 - CASSPGTGGFQDLEETQYF TGTGCCAGCAGCCCCGGGACAGGGGGCTTCCAAGATTTGGAAGAGACCCAGTACTTC
TRBJ1-2 TRBV3-1 - - CASSRQKGVYGYTF TGTGCCAGCAGCCGACAGAAAGGGGTCTATGGCTACACCTTC
TRBJ2-1 TRBV20-1 - few CSAPPRNEQFF TGCAGTGCTCCACCGAGAAATGAGCAGTTCTTC
TRBJ2-4 TRBV6-2/TRBV6-3 - - CAISYRTEVIQYF TGTGCCATCAGTTACCGGACGGAGGTCATTCAGTACTTC
TRBJ1-4 TRBV20-1 TRBD1 - CSAPVRTGGEKLFF TGCAGTGCCCCTGTAAGGACAGGAGGGGAAAAACTGTTTTTT
TRBJ1-2 TRBV27 TRBD1 - CASTPTGGVYGGYTF TGTGCCAGCACCCCGACAGGGGGCGTATATGGTGGCTACACCTTC
TRBJ2-1 TRBV27 - - CASSLGTNQFF TGTGCCAGCAGTTTAGGGACCAATCAGTTCTTC
TRBJ1-2 TRBV12-1 - - CASSFDCRVDYGYTF TGTGCCAGCAGCTTTGATTGCAGGGTGGACTATGGCTACACCTTC
TRBJ2-5 TRBV7-2 TRBD2 few CASRSSGGSETQYF TGTGCCAGCAGGAGTAGCGGGGGGTCTGAGACCCAGTACTTC
TRBJ2-3 TRBV7-2 - few CASSLRHLFTDTQYF TGTGCCAGCAGCTTAAGACACCTATTCACAGATACGCAGTATTTT
TRBJ1-2 TRBV7-9 TRBD1 - CASSPSGTGGGYTF TGTGCCAGCAGCCCCAGCGGGACAGGGGGTGGCTACACCTTC
TRBJ2-1 TRBV20-1 - - CSARDPGRNNEQFF TGCAGTGCTAGAGATCCCGGGAGAAACAATGAGCAGTTCTTC
TRBJ1-2 TRBV28 - - CASKKDGYTF TGTGCCAGCAAAAAAGATGGCTACACCTTC
TRBJ2-3 TRBV28 - many CASSLDRNTDTQYF TGTGCCAGCAGCTTAGACAGGAACACAGATACGCAGTATTTT
TRBJ2-1 TRBV5-1 - - CASSADSSAYNEQFF TGCGCCAGCAGCGCCGACTCCTCCGCCTACAATGAGCAGTTCTTC
TRBJ2-6 TRBV6-2/TRBV6-3 - - CASSYGTQIPTGANVQTF TGTGCCAGCAGTTACGGTACGCAAATCCCCACTGGGGCCAACGTCCAGACTTTC
TRBJ2-7 TRBV12-3/TRBV12-4 TRBD1 - CASSGQGWNYEQYF TGTGCCAGCAGTGGACAGGGCTGGAACTACGAGCAGTACTTC
TRBJ2-3 TRBV20-1 - few CSARDTLTSTDTQYF TGCAGTGCTAGAGATACTCTTACTAGCACAGATACGCAGTATTTT
TRBJ2-7 TRBV4-1 - - CASSQGFRSGFYEQYF TGCGCCAGCAGCCAAGGATTCCGTTCAGGGTTTTACGAGCAGTACTTC
TRBJ2-2 TRBV7-2 - - CASSLGATNTGELFF TGTGCCAGCAGCTTGGGAGCTACGAACACCGGGGAGCTGTTTTTT
TRBJ2-5 TRBV7-9 TRBD2 - CASSLNGGVQETQYF TGTGCCAGCAGCTTAAACGGGGGGGTCCAAGAGACCCAGTACTTC
TRBJ2-5 TRBV6-5 - once CASRSGQSQGTQYF TGTGCCAGCCGAAGCGGGCAGAGCCAAGGGACCCAGTACTTC
TRBJ1-2 TRBV25-1 TRBD1 few CASSGDHRQGNYGYTF TGTGCCAGCAGTGGGGACCATCGACAGGGAAACTATGGCTACACCTTC
TRBJ2-7 TRBV3-1 - - CASSLAGPRAEQYF TGTGCCAGCAGCCTCGCGGGACCCCGCGCTGAGCAGTACTTC
TRBJ2-3 TRBV5-5 TRBD2 - CASSTAGRSTDTQYF TGTGCCAGCAGCACAGCGGGGAGATCCACAGATACGCAGTATTTT
TRBJ1-2 TRBV7-2 TRBD1 - CASSLSRGQDGYTF TGTGCCAGCAGCTTATCCAGGGGGCAGGATGGCTACACCTTC
TRBJ2-1 TRBV20-1 - once CVPQMDNEQFF TGTGTACCCCAGATGGACAATGAGCAGTTCTTC
TRBJ2-6 TRBV4-3 TRBD1 few CASSQTGASGANVLTF TGCGCCAGCAGCCAAACAGGGGCTTCTGGGGCCAACGTCCTGACTTTC
TRBJ2-1 TRBV6-2/TRBV6-3 TRBD2 - CASRKLAGVVYEQFF TGTGCCAGCAGAAAACTAGCGGGGGTAGTCTATGAGCAGTTCTTC
TRBJ2-7 TRBV20-1 TRBD1 - CSASSTDRDKQYF TGCAGTGCTTCCAGTACTGACAGGGATAAGCAGTACTTC